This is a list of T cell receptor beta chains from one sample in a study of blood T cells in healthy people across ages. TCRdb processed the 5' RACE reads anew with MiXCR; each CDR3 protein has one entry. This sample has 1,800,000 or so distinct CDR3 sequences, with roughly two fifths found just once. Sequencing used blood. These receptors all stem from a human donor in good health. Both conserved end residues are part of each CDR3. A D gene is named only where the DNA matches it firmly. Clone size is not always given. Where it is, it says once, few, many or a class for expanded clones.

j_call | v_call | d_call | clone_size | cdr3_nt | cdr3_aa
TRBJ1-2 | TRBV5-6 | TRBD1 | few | TGTGCCAGCAGCTTTACCCAACCCCGGGACAGGGGTCAAGTTTATGGCTACACCTTC | CASSFTQPRDRGQVYGYTF
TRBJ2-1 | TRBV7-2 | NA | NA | TGTGCCAGCAGCCCAGGGGGCGGGGGGGCAAGTGAGCAGTTCTTC | CASSPGGGGASEQFF
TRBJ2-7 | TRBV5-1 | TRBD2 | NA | TGCGCCAGCAGCCCCCGGGGGGATGCCTACGAGCAGTACTTC | CASSPRGDAYEQYF
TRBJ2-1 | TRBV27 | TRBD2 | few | TGTGCCAGCAATTCGGGACTAGCGGGCCTAAATGAGCAGTTCTTC | CASNSGLAGLNEQFF
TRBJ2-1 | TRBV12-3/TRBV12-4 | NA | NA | TGTGCCAGCATTGGTCGCGGGGGCTTATACAATGAGCAGTTCTTC | CASIGRGGLYNEQFF
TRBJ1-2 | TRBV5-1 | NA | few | TGCGCCAGCAGCTTGGACCCCAGGATGGAGGGCTACACCTTC | CASSLDPRMEGYTF
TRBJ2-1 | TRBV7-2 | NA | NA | TGTGCCAGCAGCTTAGGAGTAGGAGGATCTGAGCAGTTCTTC | CASSLGVGGSEQFF
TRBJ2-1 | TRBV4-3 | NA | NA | TGCGCCAGCAGCCATATTAATCCAGGGTTAGGGGTCCGCAATGAGCAGTTCTTC | CASSHINPGLGVRNEQFF
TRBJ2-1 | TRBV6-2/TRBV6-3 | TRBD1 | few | TGTGCCAGCGAAGGACAGGCTAATGAGCAGTTCTTC | CASEGQANEQFF
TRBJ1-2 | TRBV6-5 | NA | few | TGTGCCAGCAGTTACTCGCGAGAGGAGGGCTACACCTTC | CASSYSREEGYTF
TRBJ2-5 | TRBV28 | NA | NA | TGTGCCAGCAGTTCGAGACAGGTCAGGTACCAAGAGACCCAGTACTTC | CASSSRQVRYQETQYF
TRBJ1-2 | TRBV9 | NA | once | TGTGCCAGCAGCGTCTCCCTTGAGGTATCGTATGGCTACACCTTC | CASSVSLEVSYGYTF
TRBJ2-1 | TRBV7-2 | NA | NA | TGTGCCAGCAGCTTAGCCGGACTTGTCAATGAGCAGTTCTTC | CASSLAGLVNEQFF
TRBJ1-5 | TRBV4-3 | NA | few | TGCGCCAGCAGCCAAGTCGCGGGACGGAATCAGCCCCAGCATTTT | CASSQVAGRNQPQHF
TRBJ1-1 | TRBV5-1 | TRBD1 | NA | TGCGCCAGCAGACAGGGGATGGACACTGAAGCTTTCTTT | CASRQGMDTEAFF
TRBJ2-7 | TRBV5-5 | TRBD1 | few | TGTGCCAGCAGCATCCGGGACAGGGGGTTCTACGAGCAGTACTTC | CASSIRDRGFYEQYF
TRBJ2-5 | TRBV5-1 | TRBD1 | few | TGCGCCAGCAGAGAGACAGGGGCGGAGACCCAGTACTTC | CASRETGAETQYF
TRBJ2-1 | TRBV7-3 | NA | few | TGTGCCAGCAGCACCCACCCGGGGGGCCCCAGGGACAATGAGCAGTTCTTC | CASSTHPGGPRDNEQFF
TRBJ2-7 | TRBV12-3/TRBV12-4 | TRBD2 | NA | TGTGCCAGCAGCCCCCTAGCGGGTTTCTCCTACGAGCAGTACTTC | CASSPLAGFSYEQYF
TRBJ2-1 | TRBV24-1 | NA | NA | TGTGCCACCAGTGATCCCAACAGGGTTGAACACAATGAGCAGTTCTTC | CATSDPNRVEHNEQFF
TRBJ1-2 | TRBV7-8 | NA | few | TGTGCCAGCAGCTTAACTAGAGGGGCTTATGGCTACACCTTC | CASSLTRGAYGYTF
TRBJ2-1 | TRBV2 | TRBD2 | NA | TGTGCCAGCAGGAACCCCGGGACTAGCGGGGGGCCAATACTCTACAATGAGCAGTTCTTC | CASRNPGTSGGPILYNEQFF
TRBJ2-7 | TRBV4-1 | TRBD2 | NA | TGCGCCAGCAGCCAAGGCCTCGCGGCGGGGGGGCCGAACGAGCAGTACTTC | CASSQGLAAGGPNEQYF
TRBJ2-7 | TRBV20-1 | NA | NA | TGCAGTGCTAGAGTAGCGCTCTCCTACGAGCAGTACTTC | CSARVALSYEQYF
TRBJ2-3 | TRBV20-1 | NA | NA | TGCAGTGCTACGGGGGGCTCCTCTACCAGCACAGATACGCAGTATTTT | CSATGGSSTSTDTQYF
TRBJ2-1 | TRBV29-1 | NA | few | TGCAGCGGAAAAGTAGGGGGGGAGTACAATGAGCAGTTCTTC | CSGKVGGEYNEQFF
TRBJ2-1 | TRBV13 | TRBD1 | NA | TGTGCCAGCAGTGCCGACAGGGAAGAGACCCAGTTCTTC | CASSADREETQFF